Shown below are 4 T cell receptor beta chains from a single sample sequenced in a study of T cells in localized non-small cell lung cancer. The method was immunoSEQ multiplex PCR; TCRdb's version includes in-frame clones alone and lacks a portion of them. The data show roughly 16,000 clones, 85% seen once. The sequenced sample was peripheral blood, obtained before any cancer treatment. The origin of the receptors is a woman aged 40-75 years with stage I lung adenocarcinoma.

The J gene is TRBJ2-2, the V gene TRBV2; no reliable D call. Trimming left V 6 bases short and J 4 bases short, with 12 bases between. The CDR3 is 14 amino acids. Germline V lookup: CDR1 SNHLY, CDR2 FYNNEI. The CDR3 DNA follows: TGTGCCAGCAGCTCAACAGTAACCACCGGGGAGCTGTTTTTT. The encoded protein is CASSSTVTTGELFF.

The rearrangement uses TRBV30 and TRBJ2-2; no firm D call. CDR3 size: 14 residues. CDR1 GTSNPN and CDR2 SVGIG come from the germline V gene (reference sequence). V was shortened by 1 base and J by 7 bases, with 13 bases between the two germline ends. CDR3 in DNA: TGTGCCTGGAGTGCTCGGGTTGCTAGCGGGGAGCTGTTTTTT. Translating gives CAWSARVASGELFF.

This rearrangement joins TRBV27 to TRBJ2-7, with 8 bases aligning to TRBD1. Germline lookup yields CDR1 MNHEY and CDR2 SMNVEV (reference sequence). Trimming at V came to 6 bases and at J to 7 bases, leaving 11 bases not matched to a gene. The CDR3 consists of 14 residues. The DNA of the CDR3 is TGTGCCAGCAGACCCTGGACAGGGTACGAGGAGCAGTACTTC. Translation: CASRPWTGYEEQYF.

The chain recombines TRBV6-6 with TRBJ2-5; 8 bases align to TRBD2. Per germline, CDR1 MNHNY and CDR2 SVGAGI (reference sequence). The CDR3 length is 14 residues. V trimming: 7 bases; J trimming: 3 bases; junction bases outside the gene matches: 7. For the CDR3, the DNA is TGTGCCAGCACCCCGAGCGGGGGTGAAGAGACCCAGTACTTC. It is translated as CASTPSGGEETQYF.